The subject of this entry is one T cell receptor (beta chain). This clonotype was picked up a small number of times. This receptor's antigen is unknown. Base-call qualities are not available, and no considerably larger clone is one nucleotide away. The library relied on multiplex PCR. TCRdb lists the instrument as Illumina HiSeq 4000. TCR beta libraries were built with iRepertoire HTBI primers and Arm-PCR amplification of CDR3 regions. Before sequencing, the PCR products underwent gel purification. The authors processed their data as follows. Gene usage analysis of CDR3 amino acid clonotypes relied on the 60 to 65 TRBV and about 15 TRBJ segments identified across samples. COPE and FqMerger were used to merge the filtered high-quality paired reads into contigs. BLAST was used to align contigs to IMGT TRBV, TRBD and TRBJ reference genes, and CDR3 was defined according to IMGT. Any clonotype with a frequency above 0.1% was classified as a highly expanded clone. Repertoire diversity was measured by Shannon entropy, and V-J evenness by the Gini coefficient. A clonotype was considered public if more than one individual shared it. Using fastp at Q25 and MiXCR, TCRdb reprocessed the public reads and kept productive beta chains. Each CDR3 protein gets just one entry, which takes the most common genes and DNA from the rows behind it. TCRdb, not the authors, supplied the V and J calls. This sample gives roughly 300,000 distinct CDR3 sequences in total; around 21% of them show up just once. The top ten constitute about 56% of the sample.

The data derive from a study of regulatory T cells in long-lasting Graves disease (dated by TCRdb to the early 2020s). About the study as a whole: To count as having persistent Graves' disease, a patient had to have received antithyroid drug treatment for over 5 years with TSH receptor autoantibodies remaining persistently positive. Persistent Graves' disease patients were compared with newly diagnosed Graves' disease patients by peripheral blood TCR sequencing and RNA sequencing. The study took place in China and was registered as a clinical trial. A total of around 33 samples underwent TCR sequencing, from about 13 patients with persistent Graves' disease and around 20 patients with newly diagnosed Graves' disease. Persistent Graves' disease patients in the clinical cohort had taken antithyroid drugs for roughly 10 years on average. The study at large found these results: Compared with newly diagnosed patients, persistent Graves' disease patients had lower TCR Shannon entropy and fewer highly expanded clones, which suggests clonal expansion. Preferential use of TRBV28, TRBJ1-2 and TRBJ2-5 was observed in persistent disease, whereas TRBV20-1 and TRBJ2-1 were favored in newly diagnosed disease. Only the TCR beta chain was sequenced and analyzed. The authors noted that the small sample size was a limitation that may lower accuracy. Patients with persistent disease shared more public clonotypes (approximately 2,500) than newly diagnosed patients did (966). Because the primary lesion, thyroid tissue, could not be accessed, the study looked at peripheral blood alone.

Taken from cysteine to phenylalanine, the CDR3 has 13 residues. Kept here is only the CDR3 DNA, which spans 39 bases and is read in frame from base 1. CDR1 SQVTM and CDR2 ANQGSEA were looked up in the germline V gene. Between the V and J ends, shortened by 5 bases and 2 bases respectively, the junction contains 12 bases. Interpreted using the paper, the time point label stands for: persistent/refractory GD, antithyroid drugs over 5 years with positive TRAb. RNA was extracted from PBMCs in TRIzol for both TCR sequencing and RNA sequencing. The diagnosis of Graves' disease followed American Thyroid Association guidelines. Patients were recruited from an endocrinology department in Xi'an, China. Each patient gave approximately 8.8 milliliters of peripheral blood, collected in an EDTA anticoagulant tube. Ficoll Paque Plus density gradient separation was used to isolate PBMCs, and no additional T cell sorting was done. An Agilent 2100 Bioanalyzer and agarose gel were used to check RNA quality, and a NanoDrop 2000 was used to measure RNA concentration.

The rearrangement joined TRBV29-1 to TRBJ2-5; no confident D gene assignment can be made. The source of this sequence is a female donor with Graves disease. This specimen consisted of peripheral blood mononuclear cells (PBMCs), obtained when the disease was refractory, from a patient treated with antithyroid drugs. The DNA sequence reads TGCAGCGTTAAGCGACCGATTCAAGAGACCCAGTACTTC. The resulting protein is CSVKRPIQETQYF.